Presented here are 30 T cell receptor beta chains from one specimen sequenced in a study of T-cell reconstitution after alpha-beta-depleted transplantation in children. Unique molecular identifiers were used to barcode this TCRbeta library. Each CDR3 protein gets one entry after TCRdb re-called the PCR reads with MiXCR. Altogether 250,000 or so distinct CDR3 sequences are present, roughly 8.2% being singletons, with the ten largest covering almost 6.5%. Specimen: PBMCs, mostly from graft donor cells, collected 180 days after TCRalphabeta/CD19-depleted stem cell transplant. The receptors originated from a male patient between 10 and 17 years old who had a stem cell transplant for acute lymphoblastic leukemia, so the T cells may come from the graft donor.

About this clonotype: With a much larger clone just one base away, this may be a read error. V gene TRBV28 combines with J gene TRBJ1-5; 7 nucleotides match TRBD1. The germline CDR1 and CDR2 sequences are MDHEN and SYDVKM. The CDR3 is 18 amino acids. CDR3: CASGSGQRGVYSNQTQHF. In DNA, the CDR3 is TGTGCCAGCGGATCGGGACAGCGGGGGGTTTATAGCAATCAGACCCAGCATTTT.

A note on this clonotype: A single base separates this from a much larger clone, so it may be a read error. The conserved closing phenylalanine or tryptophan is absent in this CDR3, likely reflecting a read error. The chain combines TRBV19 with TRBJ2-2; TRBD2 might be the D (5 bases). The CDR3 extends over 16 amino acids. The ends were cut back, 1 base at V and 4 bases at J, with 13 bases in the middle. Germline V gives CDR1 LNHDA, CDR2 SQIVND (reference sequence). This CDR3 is CASSIASGRGTGELFC. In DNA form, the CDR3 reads TGTGCCAGTAGTATAGCCAGCGGACGCGGCACCGGGGAGCTGTTTTGT.

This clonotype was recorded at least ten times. The CDR3 DNA sequence: TGCGCCAGCAGCCCGTCAACCGGACAGGCGACTGAAGCTTTCTTT. It yields the protein CASSPSTGQATEAFF. The V gene is TRBV5-1, the J gene TRBJ1-1, with 7 bases matching TRBD1. The length of the CDR3 is 15 residues. Germline lookup yields CDR1 SGHRS and CDR2 YFSETQ. Trimming removed 4 bases from V and 5 bases from J; junction bases left unmatched: 11.

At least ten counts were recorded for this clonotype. The CDR3 bases are TGTGCCAGCAGCACACTAGGACTGAACGGGGGGGAGACCCAGTACTTC. It yields the protein CASSTLGLNGGETQYF. The chain employs TRBV7-8 and TRBJ2-5; the match to TRBD2 covers 7 bases. Germline V gives CDR1 SGHVS, CDR2 FQNEAQ. Trimming cost V 5 bases and J 5 bases; bases outside gene matches: 14. This CDR3 has 16 residues. Full variable domain (rest looked up from reference TRBV7-8 and TRBJ2-5): GAGVSQSPRYKVAKRGQDVALRCDPISGHVSLFWYQQALGQGPEFLTYFQNEAQLDKSGLPSDRFFAERPEGSVSTLKIQRTQQEDSAVYLCASSTLGLNGGETQYFGPGTRLLVL.

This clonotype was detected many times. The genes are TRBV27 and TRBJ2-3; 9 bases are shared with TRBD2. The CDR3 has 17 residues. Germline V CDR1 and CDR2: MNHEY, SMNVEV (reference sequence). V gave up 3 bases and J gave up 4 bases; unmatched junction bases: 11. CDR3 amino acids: CASSFTIAGVFADTQYF. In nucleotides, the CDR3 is TGTGCCAGCAGTTTCACTATAGCGGGGGTGTTCGCAGATACGCAGTATTTT.

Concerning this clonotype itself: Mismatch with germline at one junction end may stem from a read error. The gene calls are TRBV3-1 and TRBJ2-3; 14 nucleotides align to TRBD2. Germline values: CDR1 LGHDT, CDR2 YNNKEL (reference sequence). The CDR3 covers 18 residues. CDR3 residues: CATSQGLAGGPRTDTQYF. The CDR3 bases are TGTGCCACCAGCCAAGGACTAGCGGGGGGTCCCCGCACAGATACGCAGTATTTT.

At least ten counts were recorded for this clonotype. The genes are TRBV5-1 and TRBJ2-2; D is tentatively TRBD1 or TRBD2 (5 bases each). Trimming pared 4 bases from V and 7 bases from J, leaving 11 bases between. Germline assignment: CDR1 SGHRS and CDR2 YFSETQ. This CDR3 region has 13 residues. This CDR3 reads CASSPRDHGELFF. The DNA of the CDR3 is TGCGCCAGCAGCCCCCGGGACCACGGGGAGCTGTTTTTT.

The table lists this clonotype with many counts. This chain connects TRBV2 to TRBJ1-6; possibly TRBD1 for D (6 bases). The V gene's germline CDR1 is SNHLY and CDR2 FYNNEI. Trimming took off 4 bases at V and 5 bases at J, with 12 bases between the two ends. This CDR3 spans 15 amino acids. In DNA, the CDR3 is TGTGCCAGCAGTGTGAGGACAGAGAATAATTCACCCCTCCACTTT. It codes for CASSVRTENNSPLHF.

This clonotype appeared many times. The CDR3 DNA follows: TGTGCCAGCAGCTTAGGTTACGGGGACGCGGACACTGAAGCTTTCTTT. This gives the protein CASSLGYGDADTEAFF. This sequence joins TRBV7-8 and TRBJ1-1, with D perhaps TRBD1 (5 bases). The V end was cut by 1 base, the J end by 3 bases, with 15 bases between. The CDR3 length is 16 residues. CDR1 SGHVS and CDR2 FQNEAQ come from the germline V gene.

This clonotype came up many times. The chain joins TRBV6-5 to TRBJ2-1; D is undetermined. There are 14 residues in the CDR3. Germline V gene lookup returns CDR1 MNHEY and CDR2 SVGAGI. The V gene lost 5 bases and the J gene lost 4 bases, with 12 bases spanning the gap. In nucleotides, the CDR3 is TGTGCCAGCAGTCCGCGGTTGCCGTACAATGAGCAGTTCTTC. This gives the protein CASSPRLPYNEQFF.

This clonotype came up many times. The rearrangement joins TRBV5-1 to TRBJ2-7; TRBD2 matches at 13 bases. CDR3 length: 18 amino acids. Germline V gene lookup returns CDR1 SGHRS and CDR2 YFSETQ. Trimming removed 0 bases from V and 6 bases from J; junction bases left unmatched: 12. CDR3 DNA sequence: TGCGCCAGCAGCTTGGCCATGGGACTAGCGGGGCCTACTCGCGAGCAGTACTTC. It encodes CASSLAMGLAGPTREQYF.

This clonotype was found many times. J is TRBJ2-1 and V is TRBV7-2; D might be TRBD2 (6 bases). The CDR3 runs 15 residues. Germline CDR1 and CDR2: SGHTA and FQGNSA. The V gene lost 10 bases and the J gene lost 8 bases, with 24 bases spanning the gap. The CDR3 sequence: CATSYGGERKDEQFF. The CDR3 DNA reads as TGTGCCACCTCTTACGGGGGAGAAAGAAAGGATGAGCAGTTCTTC.

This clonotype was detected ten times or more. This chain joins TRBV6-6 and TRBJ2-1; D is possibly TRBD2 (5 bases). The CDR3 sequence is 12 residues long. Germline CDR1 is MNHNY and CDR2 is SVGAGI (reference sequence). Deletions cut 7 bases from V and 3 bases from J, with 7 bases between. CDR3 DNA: TGTGCCAGCAAAACTAGCTACAATGAGCAGTTCTTC. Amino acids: CASKTSYNEQFF.

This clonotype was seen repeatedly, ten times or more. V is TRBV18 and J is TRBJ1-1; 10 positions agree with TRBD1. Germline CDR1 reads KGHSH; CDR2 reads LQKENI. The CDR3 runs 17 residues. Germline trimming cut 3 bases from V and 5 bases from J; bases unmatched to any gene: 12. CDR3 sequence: CASSPTGQGPLGTEAFF. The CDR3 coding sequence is TGTGCCAGCTCACCTACGGGACAGGGGCCCTTGGGAACTGAAGCTTTCTTT. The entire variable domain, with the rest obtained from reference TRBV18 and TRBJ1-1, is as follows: NAGVMQNPRHLVRRRGQEARLRCSPMKGHSHVYWYRQLPEEGLKFMVYLQKENIIDESGMPKERFSAEFPKEGPSILRIQQVVRGDSAAYFCASSPTGQGPLGTEAFFGQGTRLTVV.

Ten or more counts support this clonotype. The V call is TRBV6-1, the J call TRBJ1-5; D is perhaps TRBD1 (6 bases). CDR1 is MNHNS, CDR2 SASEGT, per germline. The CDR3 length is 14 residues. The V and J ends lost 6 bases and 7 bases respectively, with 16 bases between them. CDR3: CASSSGQFGQPQHF. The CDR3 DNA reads TGTGCCAGCAGCTCTGGACAGTTCGGCCAGCCCCAGCATTTT.

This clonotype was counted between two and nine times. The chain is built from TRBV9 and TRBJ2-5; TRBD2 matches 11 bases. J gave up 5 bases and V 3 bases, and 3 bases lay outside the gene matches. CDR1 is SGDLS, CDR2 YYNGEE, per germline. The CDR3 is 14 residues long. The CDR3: CASSDPSGGETQYF. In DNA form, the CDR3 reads TGTGCCAGCAGCGACCCTAGCGGGGGGGAGACCCAGTACTTC.

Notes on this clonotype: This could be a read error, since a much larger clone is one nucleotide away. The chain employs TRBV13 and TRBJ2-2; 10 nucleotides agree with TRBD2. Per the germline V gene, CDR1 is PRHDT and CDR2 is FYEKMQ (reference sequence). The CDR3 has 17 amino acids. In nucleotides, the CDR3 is TGTGCCAGCAGCAAATCTAGCGGGAGAAGGAGCACCTGGGAGCTGTTTTTT. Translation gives CASSKSSGRRSTWELFF.

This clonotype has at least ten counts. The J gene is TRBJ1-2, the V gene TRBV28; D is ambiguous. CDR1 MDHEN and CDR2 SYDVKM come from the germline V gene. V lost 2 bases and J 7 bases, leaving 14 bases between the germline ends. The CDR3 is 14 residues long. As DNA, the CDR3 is TGTGCCAGCAGTTTAGGGCAGAGCTGGGGTGGCTACACCTTC. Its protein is CASSLGQSWGGYTF.

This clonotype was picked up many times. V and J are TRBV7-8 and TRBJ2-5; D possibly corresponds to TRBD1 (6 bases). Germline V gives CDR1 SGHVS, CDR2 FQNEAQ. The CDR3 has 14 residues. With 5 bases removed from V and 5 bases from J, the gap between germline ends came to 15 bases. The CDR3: CASSPGTLRETQYF. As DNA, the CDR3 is TGTGCCAGCAGCCCCGGGACACTTAGGGAGACCCAGTACTTC.

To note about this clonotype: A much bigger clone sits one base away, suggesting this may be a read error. CDR3 region: CASTPRGDLGAGELFF. Written as DNA, the CDR3 is TGTGCCAGCACCCCCCGGGGGGACCTAGGCGCCGGGGAGCTGTTTTTT. The V gene is TRBV7-8, the J gene TRBJ2-2; 7 bases line up with TRBD2. V was clipped by 7 bases and J by 6 bases; unmatched bases: 14. From germline, CDR1 is SGHVS and CDR2 FQNEAQ. The CDR3 loop spans 16 amino acids.

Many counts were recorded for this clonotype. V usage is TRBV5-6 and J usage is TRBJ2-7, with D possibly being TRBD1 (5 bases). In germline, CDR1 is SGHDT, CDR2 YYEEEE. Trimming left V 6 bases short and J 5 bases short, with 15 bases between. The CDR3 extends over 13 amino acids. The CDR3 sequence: CASKGQGPHEQYF. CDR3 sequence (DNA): TGTGCCAGCAAGGGGCAGGGCCCCCACGAGCAGTACTTC.

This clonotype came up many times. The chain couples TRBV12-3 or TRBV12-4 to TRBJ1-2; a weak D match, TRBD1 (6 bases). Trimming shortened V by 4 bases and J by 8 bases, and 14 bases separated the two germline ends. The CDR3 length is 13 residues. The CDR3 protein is CASSWGGASGYTF. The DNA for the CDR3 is TGTGCCAGCAGTTGGGGGGGGGCGTCCGGCTACACCTTC.

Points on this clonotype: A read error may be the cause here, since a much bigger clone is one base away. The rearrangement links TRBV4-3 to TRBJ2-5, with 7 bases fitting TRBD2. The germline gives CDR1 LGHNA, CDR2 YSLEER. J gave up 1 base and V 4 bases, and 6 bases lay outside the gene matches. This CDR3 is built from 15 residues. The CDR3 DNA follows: TGCGCCAGCAGCCGACAGCGGGGTTGCCAAGAGACCCAGTACTTC. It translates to CASSRQRGCQETQYF.

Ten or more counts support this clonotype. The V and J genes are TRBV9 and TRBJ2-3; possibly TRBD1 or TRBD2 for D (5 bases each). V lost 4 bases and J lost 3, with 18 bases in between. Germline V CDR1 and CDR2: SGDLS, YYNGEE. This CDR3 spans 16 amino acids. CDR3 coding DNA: TGTGCCAGCAGCCCCCCCCTAGGGACCACTACAGATACGCAGTATTTT. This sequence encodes CASSPPLGTTTDTQYF.

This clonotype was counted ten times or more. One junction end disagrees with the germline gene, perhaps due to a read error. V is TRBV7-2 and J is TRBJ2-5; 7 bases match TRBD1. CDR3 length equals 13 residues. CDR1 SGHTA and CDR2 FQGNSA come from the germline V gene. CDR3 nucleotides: TGTGCCAGCAGCACACAAGGGGGCGAGACCCAGTATTTC. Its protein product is CASSTQGGETQYF.

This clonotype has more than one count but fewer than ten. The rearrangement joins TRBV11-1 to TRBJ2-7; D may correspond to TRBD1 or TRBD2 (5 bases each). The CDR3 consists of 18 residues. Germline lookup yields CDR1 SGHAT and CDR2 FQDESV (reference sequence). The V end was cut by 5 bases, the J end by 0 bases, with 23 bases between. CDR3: CASSPALGTGALSYEQYF. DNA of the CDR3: TGTGCCAGCAGCCCGGCTTTAGGGACCGGGGCTCTCTCCTACGAGCAGTACTTC. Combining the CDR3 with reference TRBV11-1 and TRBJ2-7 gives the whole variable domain EAEVAQSPRYKITEKSQAVAFWCDPISGHATLYWYRQILGQGPELLVQFQDESVVDDSQLPKDRFSAERLKGVDSTLKIQPAELGDSAMYLCASSPALGTGALSYEQYFGPGTRLTVT.

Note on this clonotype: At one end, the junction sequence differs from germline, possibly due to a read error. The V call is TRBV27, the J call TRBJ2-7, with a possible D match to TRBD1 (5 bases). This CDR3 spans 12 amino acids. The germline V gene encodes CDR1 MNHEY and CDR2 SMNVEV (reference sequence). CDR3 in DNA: TGTGCCAGCTCTAGGGGTGGCTACGACCAGTACTTC. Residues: CASSRGGYDQYF.

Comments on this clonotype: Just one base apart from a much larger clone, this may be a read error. CDR3 amino acids: CACRPGRRDSSGRAEAFF. The CDR3 DNA sequence: TGTGCCTGCAGGCCCGGACGGAGGGACAGTTCCGGGAGGGCTGAAGCTTTCTTT. The V call is TRBV2, the J call TRBJ1-1, with 7 bases aligning to TRBD1. Germline CDR1 is SNHLY and CDR2 is FYNNEI. The CDR3 covers 18 residues.

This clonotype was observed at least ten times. The CDR3 nucleotides read TGTGCCAGCAGCCCCCCCTCCATAGCGGGAGGGGGTAAAAAGTATTTT. It yields the protein CASSPPSIAGGGKKYF. The J gene is TRBJ2-3, the V gene TRBV7-2, with 11 bases lining up with TRBD2. Germline V gene sequence: CDR1 SGHTA, CDR2 FQGNSA. Trimming at V came to 5 bases and at J to 13 bases, leaving 17 bases not matched to a gene. The CDR3 sequence is 16 residues long.

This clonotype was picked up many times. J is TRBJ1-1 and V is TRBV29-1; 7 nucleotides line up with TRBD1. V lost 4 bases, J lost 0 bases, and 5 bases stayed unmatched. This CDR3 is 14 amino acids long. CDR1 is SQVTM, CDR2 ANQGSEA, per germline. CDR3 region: CSVGGRGMNTEAFF. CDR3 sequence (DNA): TGCAGCGTTGGCGGCAGGGGGATGAACACTGAAGCTTTCTTT.